This T cell receptor beta chain emerged from a study of identical twins. Whole-study results and caveats: Models underestimated out-of-frame TCR alpha sharing in monozygotic twins. One should note that invariant MAIT and iNKT cells could partly confound zero-insertion analyses.

This clonotype was seen more than once but under ten times. No antigen is known for it. Germline values: CDR1 LNHDA, CDR2 SQIVND (reference sequence). V lost 5 bases, J lost 0 bases, and 14 bases lay in between. The CDR3 has 16 amino acids. All donors were healthy Caucasians. Template switching added a universal primer site, and cDNA bore unique molecular identifiers. MiXCR, run by TCRdb on the 5' RACE reads, gives a single entry per CDR3 protein. The profile covers a few hundred thousand distinct CDR3 sequences, with about 10% appearing a single time and more than 8.5% taken by the ten largest. The sequencing sample was made of memory T cells sorted from blood. The chain carries TRBV19 and TRBJ2-1; D is unresolved. The origin of this receptor is a middle-aged man in good health. Here the CDR3 DNA reads TGTGCCAGTAGTCACCCGGCCATGAGCTCCTACAATGAGCAGTTCTTC. It yields the protein CASSHPAMSSYNEQFF.